The entry below gives a single T cell receptor beta chain sequence along with its context. Its specificity is unknown. At the deep level, the assay was run. Sequencing was performed with immunoSEQ multiplex PCR; in TCRdb, only in-frame clones are kept and a portion is missing. The table has around 2,000,000 clones, 85% to 95% seen once. This specimen belongs to a study of shared clonotypes between healthy human individuals. General study points: Clonotypes which were not shared had lower generation probabilities than clonotypes that all four donors shared.

The receptor's source is a man aged 18 to 30 in good health. Source material: naive CD4+ T cells sorted from blood. Stated subset: CD45RA+ positively selected.

In DNA, the CDR3 is TGTGCCAGTTCCGAAAAGGGGACCACTGAAGCTTTCTTT. This translates into CASSEKGTTEAFF. The chain uses TRBV6-6 and TRBJ1-1, with D perhaps matching TRBD1 (5 bases). This CDR3 is 13 amino acids long. Germline CDR1 MNHNY, CDR2 SVGAGI (reference sequence). Between the trimmed V and J ends, which lost 9 bases and 4 bases, there was a span of 15 bases.